Below, 11 T cell receptor beta chains from the same sample are listed, as sequenced in a study of blood T cell repertoires in COVID-19. Method: immunoSEQ multiplex PCR; TCRdb's copy keeps in-frame clones and lacks some. Counted here are 200,000 to 300,000 clones, about 86% occurring once; the ten biggest clones make up approximately 2%. What was sequenced was peripheral blood. Every receptor here comes from a man aged 25-45 years with active or convalescent COVID-19.

J is TRBJ1-6 and V is TRBV3-1 (or the pseudogene TRBV3-2); D ambiguous. The CDR3 is made up of 13 amino acids. Trimming took 4 bases from V and 5 from J, leaving 6 bases between them. CDR1 is LGHDT and CDR2 is YNNKEL in the germline V gene (reference sequence). As DNA, the CDR3 is TGTGCCAGCAGCCTCCCGGATAATTCACCCCTCCACTTT. As protein: CASSLPDNSPLHF.

This chain links TRBV5-8 with TRBJ1-6; D gene unclear. The CDR3 is 13 amino acids. V was trimmed by 5 bases and J by 10 bases, leaving 13 bases between them. The V gene's germline CDR1 is SGHTS and CDR2 YDEGEE. The CDR3 nucleotides are TGTGCCAGCAGGCTCCTCGAGAGCTCACCCCTCCACTTT. It translates to CASRLLESSPLHF.

The V and J genes are TRBV3-1 (or the pseudogene TRBV3-2) and TRBJ2-5, with D perhaps matching TRBD2 (5 bases). This CDR3 comprises 15 residues. CDR1 is LGHDT, CDR2 YNNKEL, per germline (reference sequence). Trimming stripped 1 base from V and 5 bases from J, with 14 bases between. For the CDR3, the DNA is TGTGCCAGCAGCCAAGTAGGCGGACTGGACGAGACCCAGTACTTC. It specifies CASSQVGGLDETQYF.

The CDR3 loop is CASSIQAEGTEAFF. DNA for the CDR3: TGTGCCAGTAGTATTCAGGCCGAGGGCACTGAAGCTTTCTTT. The chain uses TRBV19 and TRBJ1-1; no definite D call. Germline V gene data show CDR1 as LNHDA and CDR2 as SQIVND (reference sequence). With 3 bases removed from V and 4 bases from J, the gap between germline ends came to 12 bases. The CDR3 totals 14 residues. Complete variable domain (other parts from reference TRBV19 and TRBJ1-1): DGGITQSPKYLFRKEGQNVTLSCEQNLNHDAMYWYRQDPGQGLRLIYYSQIVNDFQKGDIAEGYSVSREKKESFPLTVTSAQKNPTAFYLCASSIQAEGTEAFFGQGTRLTVV.

This clone has more than one count but fewer than ten. The J gene is TRBJ1-5, the V gene TRBV12-3 or TRBV12-4; tentative D call: TRBD1 (5 bases). The V and J ends lost 4 bases and 11 bases respectively, with 15 bases between them. There are 13 residues in the CDR3. The CDR3 region is CASSSDTALAQHF. CDR3 sequence (DNA): TGTGCCAGCAGTTCGGACACGGCACTTGCCCAGCATTTT.

The chain carries TRBV6-2 or TRBV6-3 and TRBJ1-6; D is undetermined. Trimming left V 2 bases short and J 9 bases short, with 11 bases between. The CDR3 extends over 14 amino acids. Per the germline V gene, CDR1 is MNHEY and CDR2 is SVGEGT. The CDR3 sequence: CASSYRTDFSPLHF. CDR3 in DNA: TGTGCCAGCAGTTACCGTACAGATTTTTCACCCCTCCACTTT.

This chain links TRBV9 with TRBJ2-2, with D tentatively TRBD1 (6 bases). V was pared by 0 bases and J by 4 bases, with 13 bases between. The CDR3 covers 16 residues. Germline loops: CDR1 SGDLS, CDR2 YYNGEE. Here the CDR3 DNA reads TGTGCCAGCAGCGTAGGAAAAACAGGGACCACCGGGGAGCTGTTTTTT. It is translated as CASSVGKTGTTGELFF.

V usage is TRBV18 and J usage is TRBJ1-6; D perhaps matches TRBD1 (5 bases). V was pared by 3 bases and J by 8 bases, with 11 bases between. Germline CDR1 is KGHSH and CDR2 is LQKENI. CDR3 length: 14 amino acids. The CDR3 DNA reads as TGTGCCAGCTCACCGGGACGGGGGGATTCACCCCTCCACTTT. It translates to CASSPGRGDSPLHF.

The chain carries TRBV18 and TRBJ1-2; D is undetermined. V shed 5 bases and J shed 7 bases, with 17 bases lying between them. In germline, CDR1 is KGHSH, CDR2 LQKENI. CDR3 length: 14 residues. CDR3 in DNA: TGTGCCAGCTCAGAGCCCCGGTTTGTCCTTGGCTACACCTTC. It is translated as CASSEPRFVLGYTF.

The rearrangement uses TRBV6-5 and TRBJ1-1, with TRBD1 as a possible D gene (5 bases). Germline V gene lookup returns CDR1 MNHEY and CDR2 SVGAGI. The V end was cut by 2 bases, the J end by 2 bases, with 6 bases between. This CDR3 has 13 amino acids. As DNA, the CDR3 is TGTGCCAGCAGTTACGACAGTAACACTGAAGCTTTCTTT. Translated: CASSYDSNTEAFF.

With respect to this clone: A junction end diverges from the germline sequence, so it may reflect a read error. The chain is built from TRBV13 and TRBJ2-5, with TRBD2 identical over 15 bases. This CDR3 has 16 residues. Germline CDR1 reads PRHDT; CDR2 reads FYEKMQ (reference sequence). The CDR3 here is CASSLAEGLAGGILHF. The DNA of the CDR3 is TGTGCCAGCAGCCTCGCGGAGGGACTAGCGGGGGGTATCCTGCACTTC.